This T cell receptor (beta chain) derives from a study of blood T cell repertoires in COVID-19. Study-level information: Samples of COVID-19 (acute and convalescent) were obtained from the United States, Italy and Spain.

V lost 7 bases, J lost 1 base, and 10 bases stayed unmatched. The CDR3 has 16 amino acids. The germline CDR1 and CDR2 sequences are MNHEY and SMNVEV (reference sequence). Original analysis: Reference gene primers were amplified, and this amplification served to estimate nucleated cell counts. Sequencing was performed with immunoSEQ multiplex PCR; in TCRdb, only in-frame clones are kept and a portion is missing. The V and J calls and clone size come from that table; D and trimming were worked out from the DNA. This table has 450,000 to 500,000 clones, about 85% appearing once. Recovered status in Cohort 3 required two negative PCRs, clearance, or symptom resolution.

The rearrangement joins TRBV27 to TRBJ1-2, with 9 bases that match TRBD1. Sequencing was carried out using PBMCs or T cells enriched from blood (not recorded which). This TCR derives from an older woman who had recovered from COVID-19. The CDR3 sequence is CASTSGTGMFNYGYTF. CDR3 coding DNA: TGTGCCAGCACCTCCGGGACAGGGATGTTTAACTATGGCTACACCTTC.